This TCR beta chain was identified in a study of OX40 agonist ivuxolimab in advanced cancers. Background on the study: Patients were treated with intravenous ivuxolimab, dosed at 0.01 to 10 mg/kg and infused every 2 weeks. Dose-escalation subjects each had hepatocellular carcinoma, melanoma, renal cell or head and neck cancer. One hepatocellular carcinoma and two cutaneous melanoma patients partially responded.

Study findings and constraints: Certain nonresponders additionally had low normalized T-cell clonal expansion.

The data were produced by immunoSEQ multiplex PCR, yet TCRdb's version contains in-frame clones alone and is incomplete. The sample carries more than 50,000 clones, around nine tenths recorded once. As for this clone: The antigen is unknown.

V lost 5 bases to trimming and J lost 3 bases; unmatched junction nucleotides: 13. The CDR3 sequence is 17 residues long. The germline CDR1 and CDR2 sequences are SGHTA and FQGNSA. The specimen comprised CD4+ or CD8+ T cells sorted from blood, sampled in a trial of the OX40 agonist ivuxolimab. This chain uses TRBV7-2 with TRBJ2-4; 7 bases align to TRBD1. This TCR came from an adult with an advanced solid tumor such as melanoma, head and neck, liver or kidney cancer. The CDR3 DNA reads TGTGCCAGCAGCCTATATAAGGGGGCTCTTGGCAAAAACATTCAGTACTTC. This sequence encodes CASSLYKGALGKNIQYF.